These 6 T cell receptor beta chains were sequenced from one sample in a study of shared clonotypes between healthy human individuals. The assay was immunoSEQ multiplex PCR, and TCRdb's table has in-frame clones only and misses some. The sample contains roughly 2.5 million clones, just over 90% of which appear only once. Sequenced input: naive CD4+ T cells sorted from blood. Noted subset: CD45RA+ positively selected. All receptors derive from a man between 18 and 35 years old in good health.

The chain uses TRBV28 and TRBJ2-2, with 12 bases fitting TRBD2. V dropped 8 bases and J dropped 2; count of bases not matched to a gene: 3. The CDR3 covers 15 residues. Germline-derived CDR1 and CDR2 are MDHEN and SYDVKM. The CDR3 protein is CASSSGGANTGELFF. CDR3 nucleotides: TGTGCCAGCTCTAGCGGGGGGGCCAACACCGGGGAGCTGTTTTTT.

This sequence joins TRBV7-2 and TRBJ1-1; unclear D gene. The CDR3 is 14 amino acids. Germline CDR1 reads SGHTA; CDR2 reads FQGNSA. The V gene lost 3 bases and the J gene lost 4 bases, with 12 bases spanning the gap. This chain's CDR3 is CASSFSAGRTEAFF. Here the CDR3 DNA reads TGTGCCAGCAGCTTCTCGGCGGGCCGCACTGAAGCTTTCTTT.

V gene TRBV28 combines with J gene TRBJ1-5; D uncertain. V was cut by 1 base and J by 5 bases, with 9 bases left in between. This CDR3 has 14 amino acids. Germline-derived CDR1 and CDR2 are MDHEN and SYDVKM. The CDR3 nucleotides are TGTGCCAGCAGTTTATCCCCCGAAGATCAGCCCCAGCATTTT. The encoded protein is CASSLSPEDQPQHF.

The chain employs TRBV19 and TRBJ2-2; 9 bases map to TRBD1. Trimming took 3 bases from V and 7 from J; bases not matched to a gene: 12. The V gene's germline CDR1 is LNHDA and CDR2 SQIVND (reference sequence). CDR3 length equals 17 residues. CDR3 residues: CASSIPTGGEVGGELFF. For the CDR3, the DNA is TGTGCCAGTAGTATTCCCACAGGGGGCGAAGTGGGCGGGGAGCTGTTTTTT.

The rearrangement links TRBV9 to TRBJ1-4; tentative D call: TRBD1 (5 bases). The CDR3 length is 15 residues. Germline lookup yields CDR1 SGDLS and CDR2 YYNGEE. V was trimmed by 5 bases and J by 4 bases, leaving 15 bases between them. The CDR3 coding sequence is TGTGCCAGCAGTGGAGCCGGGACTCTTAATGAAAAACTGTTTTTT. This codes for CASSGAGTLNEKLFF.

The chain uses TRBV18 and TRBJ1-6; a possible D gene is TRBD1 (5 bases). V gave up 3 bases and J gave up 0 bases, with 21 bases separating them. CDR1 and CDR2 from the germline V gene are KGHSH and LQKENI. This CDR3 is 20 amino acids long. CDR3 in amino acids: CASSPTPKRQSNSYNSPLHF. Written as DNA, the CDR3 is TGTGCCAGCTCACCTACCCCTAAAAGACAGAGCAACTCCTATAATTCACCCCTCCACTTT.